This T cell receptor (beta chain) emerged from a study of blood T cell repertoires in COVID-19. Study-level background: COVID-19 samples collected from the United States, Italy and Spain covered acute and convalescent phases. Sources were T cells, B-cell-depleted T cells, or PBMCs; the material itself was cDNA or gDNA.

This clone was counted once. How the authors handled the data: Nucleated cell number was recorded as an estimate derived from reference gene primer amplification. Clones were read by immunoSEQ multiplex PCR, and TCRdb kept only the in-frame ones, dropping some. For V, J and clone size, that table is used; D and trimming come from the DNA. The sample carries about 120,000 clones, around 89% recorded once. Germline assignment: CDR1 SQVTM and CDR2 ANQGSEA. V was clipped by 0 bases and J by 9 bases; unmatched bases: 14. The length of the CDR3 is 17 residues. This chain joins TRBV29-1 and TRBJ2-1, with 10 bases identical to TRBD2. The clonotype comes from a man aged 50-59 years with acute or convalescent COVID-19. The sequenced sample consisted of peripheral blood. CDR3 protein: CSVEDLTSGKGGTEQFF. The DNA for the CDR3 is TGCAGCGTTGAAGATCTTACTAGCGGGAAAGGAGGAACTGAGCAGTTCTTC.